This entry lists 24 T cell receptor beta chains sequenced from one sample in a study of blood T cell repertoires in COVID-19. Profiled with immunoSEQ multiplex PCR; TCRdb holds only in-frame clones, not every one. The sample holds around 230,000 clones; roughly 88% are singletons and the top ten take roughly 2.3%. The sequenced sample consisted of peripheral blood. Receptor source: a man aged 25 to 45 who had recovered from COVID-19.

This chain connects TRBV9 to TRBJ2-3; 11 nucleotides align to TRBD2. J gave up 1 base and V 0 bases, and 7 bases lay outside the gene matches. Germline V gives CDR1 SGDLS, CDR2 YYNGEE. The CDR3 spans 18 residues. CDR3 sequence (DNA): TGTGCCAGCAGCGTAGATCCTAGCGGGGGGCGGGGCACAGATACGCAGTATTTT. Translating it yields CASSVDPSGGRGTDTQYF.

This chain's CDR3 is CASTSQGDYGYTF. The CDR3 DNA reads as TGTGCCAGTACCTCTCAGGGGGACTATGGCTACACCTTC. The chain links TRBV5-4 to TRBJ1-2; 7 positions match TRBD1. Germline V gene data show CDR1 as SGHNT and CDR2 as YYREEE (reference sequence). This CDR3 region has 13 residues. J lost 3 bases, V lost 8 bases, and 7 bases had no gene match. The entire variable domain, with the rest obtained from reference TRBV5-4 and TRBJ1-2, is as follows: ETGVTQSPTHLIKTRGQQVTLRCSSQSGHNTVSWYQQALGQGPQFIFQYYREEENGRGNFPPRFSGLQFPNYSSELNVNALELDDSALYLCASTSQGDYGYTFGSGTRLTVV.

The CDR3 bases are TGTGCCAGCAGCGTGAGCCAGGGTGGCCCTGAAGCTTTCTTT. Translated, it gives CASSVSQGGPEAFF. The rearrangement uses TRBV9 and TRBJ1-1, with D possibly TRBD1 on 5 matching bases. V was pared by 2 bases and J by 6 bases, with 14 bases between. The CDR3 sequence is 14 residues long. The V gene's germline CDR1 is SGDLS and CDR2 YYNGEE.

This clone was seen just once. V is TRBV2 and J is TRBJ1-3; TRBD1 agrees at 9 bases. CDR3 length equals 14 residues. Germline CDR1 and CDR2: SNHLY and FYNNEI. V was pared by 4 bases and J by 2 bases, with 0 bases of the junction left unmatched. The CDR3 DNA sequence: TGTGCCAGCAGTGGGGACAGGGCTGGAAACACCATATATTTT. Translation gives CASSGDRAGNTIYF.

As DNA, the CDR3 is TGTGCCAGCAGCAAAGCGAGCTGGGGCCTTAGCCCTGGGGCCAACGTCCTGACTTTC. This codes for CASSKASWGLSPGANVLTF. This chain links TRBV21-1 with TRBJ2-6; TRBD1 is the table's D call and was not checked against the DNA. TRBV21-1 is tagged as a pseudogene. The CDR3 spans 19 residues.

The gene calls are TRBV3-1 (or the pseudogene TRBV3-2) and TRBJ2-1; TRBD2 matches 7 bases. This CDR3 region has 13 residues. V shed 7 bases, J shed 2 bases, and the junction held 2 bases outside the gene matches. In germline, CDR1 is LGHDT, CDR2 YNNKEL (reference sequence). CDR3 amino acids: CASTSGAYNEQFF. For the CDR3, the DNA is TGTGCCAGCACAAGCGGGGCCTACAATGAGCAGTTCTTC.

The V gene is TRBV18, the J gene TRBJ2-6; perhaps TRBD1 as D (6 bases). The germline V and J ends were trimmed by 4 bases and 0 bases, with 16 bases remaining between them. Looked up from germline, CDR1 is KGHSH and CDR2 is LQKENI. The CDR3 totals 18 residues. For the CDR3, the DNA is TGTGCCAGCTCACTCAAAGGGGACACTGACTCTGGGGCCAACGTCCTGACTTTC. Its translation: CASSLKGDTDSGANVLTF.

This clone has a handful of counts. The chain couples TRBV10-2 to TRBJ1-4; unclear D gene. V was pared by 4 bases and J by 5 bases, with 8 bases between. The germline V gene has CDR1 WSHSY and CDR2 SAAADI. This CDR3 region has 13 residues. The CDR3 loop reads CASSATENEKLFF. CDR3 coding DNA: TGCGCCAGCAGTGCAACAGAAAATGAAAAACTGTTTTTT.

The chain recombines TRBV5-1 with TRBJ2-3; D is possibly TRBD2 (7 bases). The CDR3 spans 14 residues. V was clipped by 1 base and J by 6 bases, with 12 bases between them. Germline CDR1 and CDR2: SGHRS and YFSETQ. CDR3 sequence (DNA): TGCGCCAGCAGCTTGTGGGGGGGCCTGGATACGCAGTATTTT. Translated: CASSLWGGLDTQYF.

The chain carries TRBV7-2 and TRBJ2-7, with D perhaps TRBD1 (6 bases). CDR1 SGHTA and CDR2 FQGNSA come from the germline V gene. This CDR3 spans 15 amino acids. Between the trimmed V and J ends, which lost 1 base and 3 bases, there was a span of 13 bases. In nucleotides, the CDR3 is TGTGCCAGCAGCTTAGACAGGGAAGTTGTCTACGAGCAGTACTTC. This translates into CASSLDREVVYEQYF. The complete variable domain, with remaining parts taken from reference TRBV7-2 and TRBJ2-7, reads GAGVSQSPSNKVTEKGKDVELRCDPISGHTALYWYRQSLGQGLEFLIYFQGNSAPDKSGLPSDRFSAERTGGSVSTLTIQRTQQEDSAVYLCASSLDREVVYEQYFGPGTRLTVT.

V usage is TRBV4-1 and J usage is TRBJ2-2, with TRBD2 matching over 9 bases. V was pared by 2 bases and J by 5 bases, with 3 bases of the junction left unmatched. The CDR3 covers 15 residues. Germline-derived CDR1 and CDR2 are MGHRA and YSYEKL. The CDR3 nucleotides are TGCGCCAGCAGCCAACAGCGGGGGGCGACCGGGGAGCTGTTTTTT. Protein sequence: CASSQQRGATGELFF.

This rearrangement joins TRBV6-6 to TRBJ1-5; 9 bases fit TRBD1. In germline, CDR1 is MNHNY, CDR2 SVGAGI (reference sequence). V trimming: 0 bases; J trimming: 7 bases; junction bases outside the gene matches: 4. This CDR3 has 15 residues. The CDR3 DNA follows: TGTGCCAGCAGTTACTCGAAACAGGGGGCACAGCCCCAGCATTTT. It specifies CASSYSKQGAQPQHF.

The chain uses TRBV9 and TRBJ2-7; 8 nucleotides align to TRBD1. There are 15 residues in the CDR3. CDR1 SGDLS and CDR2 YYNGEE come from the germline V gene. After removal of 0 bases from V and 3 bases from J, the junction contained 5 bases not matched to a gene. The CDR3 DNA reads as TGTGCCAGCAGCGTAGGGACAGGGTTATACTACGAGCAGTACTTC. It translates to CASSVGTGLYYEQYF.

V usage is TRBV18 and J usage is TRBJ2-7; perhaps TRBD1 as D (6 bases). Germline V gene sequence: CDR1 KGHSH, CDR2 LQKENI. Deletions cut 3 bases from V and 8 bases from J, with 17 bases between. This CDR3 has 14 residues. CDR3 residues: CASSPPGQPGKQYF. The CDR3, as DNA: TGTGCCAGCTCACCTCCCGGACAGCCCGGGAAGCAGTACTTC.

The gene calls are TRBV9 and TRBJ2-1; 8 positions agree with TRBD1. There are 14 residues in the CDR3. The V segment lost 0 bases and the J segment 7 bases; nucleotides outside the gene matches: 3. The germline gives CDR1 SGDLS, CDR2 YYNGEE. The CDR3 loop reads CASSVDQGANEQFF. Written as DNA, the CDR3 is TGTGCCAGCAGCGTAGACCAGGGGGCAAATGAGCAGTTCTTC.

The genes are TRBV4-3 and TRBJ1-3, with D hard to call. The germline V gene has CDR1 LGHNA and CDR2 YSLEER. V shed 1 base and J shed 0 bases, with 7 bases lying between them. There are 15 residues in the CDR3. The CDR3 here is CASSQAGSSGNTIYF. In nucleotides, the CDR3 is TGCGCCAGCAGCCAAGCCGGGAGCTCTGGAAACACCATATATTTT.

The chain recombines TRBV7-2 with TRBJ2-7; 14 bases match TRBD2. The CDR3 runs 14 residues. Unmatched junction bases numbered 2, after V lost 4 bases and J lost 6 bases. Germline loops: CDR1 SGHTA, CDR2 FQGNSA. The CDR3 sequence: CASSSGTSGGEQYF. Written as DNA, the CDR3 is TGTGCCAGCAGCTCTGGGACTAGCGGGGGCGAGCAGTACTTC. The variable domain in full, with the rest retrieved from reference TRBV7-2 and TRBJ2-7, is GAGVSQSPSNKVTEKGKDVELRCDPISGHTALYWYRQSLGQGLEFLIYFQGNSAPDKSGLPSDRFSAERTGGSVSTLTIQRTQQEDSAVYLCASSSGTSGGEQYFGPGTRLTVT.

The chain links TRBV5-8 to TRBJ1-6; 7 positions match TRBD1. CDR1 and CDR2 from the germline V gene are SGHTS and YDEGEE. This CDR3 contains 15 residues. J was trimmed by 1 base and V by 2 bases; bases with no gene match: 0. The CDR3, as DNA: TGTGCCAGCAGCTTCAGGGGGTCCTATAATTCACCCCTCCACTTT. It translates to CASSFRGSYNSPLHF. Complete variable domain (other parts from reference TRBV5-8 and TRBJ1-6): EAGVTQSPTHLIKTRGQQATLRCSPISGHTSVYWYQQALGLGLQFLLWYDEGEERNRGNFPPRFSGRQFPNYSSELNVNALELEDSALYLCASSFRGSYNSPLHFGNGTRLTVT.

V and J are TRBV7-2 and TRBJ1-4, with D unresolved. This CDR3 has 14 amino acids. V was clipped by 5 bases and J by 3 bases, with 10 bases between them. The germline CDR1 and CDR2 sequences are SGHTA and FQGNSA. CDR3 region: CASSRGAANEKLFF. In nucleotides, the CDR3 is TGTGCCAGCAGCCGGGGAGCGGCTAATGAAAAACTGTTTTTT.

This sequence joins TRBV2 and TRBJ1-2, with D possibly matching TRBD1 (6 bases). The CDR3 consists of 14 residues. V lost 7 bases and J 1 base, leaving 13 bases between the germline ends. Germline V gene data show CDR1 as SNHLY and CDR2 as FYNNEI. CDR3 DNA sequence: TGTGCCAGCAATCGGGGGGCCGTTAACTATGGCTACACCTTC. It codes for CASNRGAVNYGYTF.

The V call is TRBV7-9, the J call TRBJ1-2; D possibly corresponds to TRBD1 (5 bases). Germline V gene lookup returns CDR1 SEHNR and CDR2 FQNEAQ (reference sequence). Trimming removed 7 bases at V and 5 bases at J, with 11 bases between. CDR3 length: 12 residues. CDR3: CASNTGFYGYTF. The CDR3 DNA reads as TGTGCCAGCAACACAGGATTTTATGGCTACACCTTC. Based on the CDR3 plus reference TRBV7-9 and TRBJ1-2, the full variable domain is DTGVSQNPRHKITKRGQNVTFRCDPISEHNRLYWYRQTLGQGPEFLTYFQNEAQLEKSRLLSDRFSAERPKGSFSTLEIQRTEQGDSAMYLCASNTGFYGYTFGSGTRLTVV.

The V gene is TRBV21-1, the J gene TRBJ2-2; the table gives TRBD1 as D, unverified against the DNA. TRBV21-1 is a known pseudogene. This CDR3 is 16 amino acids long. This chain's CDR3 is CATIPPGQGFTGELFF. CDR3 DNA sequence: TGTGCCACCATCCCACCGGGACAGGGTTTCACCGGGGAGCTGTTTTTT.

This clone was counted only a few times. The chain carries TRBV5-1 and TRBJ2-3, with D maybe TRBD1 (6 bases). With 0 bases removed from V and 6 bases from J, the gap between germline ends came to 14 bases. The CDR3 has 15 residues. The V gene's germline CDR1 is SGHRS and CDR2 YFSETQ. DNA of the CDR3: TGCGCCAGCAGCTTGGTAGGTGGGGGCCTTGATACGCAGTATTTT. Translated: CASSLVGGGLDTQYF.

This chain connects TRBV6-5 to TRBJ1-2; D gene uncertain. Trimming cost V 2 bases and J 4 bases, with 11 bases left between them. Germline CDR1 MNHEY, CDR2 SVGAGI. The CDR3 length is 14 residues. DNA for the CDR3: TGTGCCAGCAGTTACCGGGAAGTTCGCTATGGCTACACCTTC. Amino acid sequence: CASSYREVRYGYTF.